These 17 T cell receptor beta chains were all obtained from the same sample, sequenced in a study of T cells in Graves' hyperthyroidism and ophthalmopathy. RNA transcripts served as the template for amplifying TCR beta CDR3 regions. A set of HTBI primers served as the primers for a first-round RT-PCR of the TCR CDR3. TCRdb re-derived calls from the multiplex PCR reads in MiXCR, one entry per CDR3 protein. The repertoire includes around 600,000 distinct CDR3 sequences, 15% to 17% of them detected once, and around 7.3% sits in the top ten. Input material: blood. The source of these receptors is a woman aged 25 to 45 with Graves' hyperthyroidism.

This clonotype was detected ten times or more. The chain uses TRBV20-1 and TRBJ2-7; D remains ambiguous. Deletions cut 6 bases from V and 1 base from J, with 13 bases between. This CDR3 has 13 residues. Germline lookup yields CDR1 DFQATT and CDR2 SNEGSKA (reference sequence). This CDR3 is CSAPGRSSYEQYF. CDR3 DNA sequence: TGCAGTGCCCCCGGTCGCAGTTCCTACGAGCAGTACTTC.

The rearrangement uses TRBV6-1 and TRBJ2-2, with 9 bases aligning to TRBD1. The CDR3 has 15 amino acids. The ends lost 6 bases at V and 7 bases at J; junction bases unmatched: 9. Germline CDR1 and CDR2: MNHNS and SASEGT. The CDR3 region has the DNA TGTGCCAGCAGCCGCCCCACAGGGGGCCACGGGGAGCTGTTTTTT. Translating it yields CASSRPTGGHGELFF.

The chain recombines TRBV20-1 with TRBJ2-6; 9 bases are shared with TRBD1. V was pared by 2 bases and J by 7 bases, with 3 bases of the junction left unmatched. In germline, CDR1 is DFQATT, CDR2 SNEGSKA (reference sequence). The CDR3 has 14 amino acids. CDR3 protein: CSARSGQGANVLTF. The CDR3 DNA reads TGCAGTGCTAGATCGGGACAGGGTGCCAACGTCCTGACTTTC.

This clonotype was counted only a few times. CDR3 coding DNA: TGTGCCAGCAGCCCACGGACAGGCAACACAGATACGCAGTATTTT. This encodes CASSPRTGNTDTQYF. The chain has TRBV9 and TRBJ2-3, with TRBD1 matching over 7 bases. Germline assignment: CDR1 SGDLS and CDR2 YYNGEE. This CDR3 is 15 amino acids long. V was clipped by 4 bases and J by 2 bases; unmatched bases: 7.

This clonotype occurred many times. Here the CDR3 reads CANKPTNYGYTF. The CDR3 DNA reads TGTGCCAACAAGCCTACTAACTATGGCTACACCTTC. The gene calls are TRBV30 and TRBJ1-2; no clear D. From germline, CDR1 is GTSNPN and CDR2 SVGIG (reference sequence). The CDR3 runs 12 residues. V lost 8 bases, J lost 0 bases, and 10 bases lay in between.

In this sample, this clonotype turned up a few times. This rearrangement joins TRBV29-1 to TRBJ2-7, with 7 bases identical to TRBD2. The CDR3 length is 13 residues. Trimming removed 5 bases from V and 2 bases from J; junction bases left unmatched: 6. Germline V gene lookup returns CDR1 SQVTM and CDR2 ANQGSEA. This CDR3 is CSVLSGTPYEQYF. The CDR3, as DNA: TGCAGCGTTCTAAGCGGGACGCCCTACGAGCAGTACTTC.

At least ten counts were recorded for this clonotype. This chain uses TRBV3-1 with TRBJ2-7, with TRBD1 as a possible D gene (5 bases). The germline CDR1 and CDR2 sequences are LGHDT and YNNKEL (reference sequence). V lost 4 bases to trimming and J lost 7 bases, with 20 bases between them. This CDR3 has 15 residues. This chain's CDR3 is CASSLRARGFGEQYF. CDR3 in DNA: TGTGCCAGCAGCCTCAGGGCTAGGGGTTTTGGAGAGCAGTACTTC.

The chain links TRBV19 to TRBJ1-5, with a tentative D call TRBD1 (5 bases). Germline V gene sequence: CDR1 LNHDA, CDR2 SQIVND (reference sequence). V was trimmed by 5 bases and J by 7 bases, leaving 18 bases between them. The CDR3 covers 15 residues. The CDR3 bases are TGTGCCAGTAGTCGGTCAGGGCTCGTTGGGCAGCCCCAGCATTTT. It specifies CASSRSGLVGQPQHF.

This clonotype was seen a few times. The V call is TRBV5-1, the J call TRBJ1-1, with D possibly TRBD1 on 5 matching bases. The CDR3 runs 16 residues. Germline V gene lookup returns CDR1 SGHRS and CDR2 YFSETQ. V gave up 1 base and J gave up 3 bases, with 16 bases separating them. In DNA form, the CDR3 reads TGCGCCAGCAGCTTGCGGGCAGGGCGTTCGGACACTGAAGCTTTCTTT. Amino acids: CASSLRAGRSDTEAFF.

This clonotype was counted ten times or more. The CDR3 nucleotides are TGTGCCAGCAGCTTAAGACCGGGCTACTTCGGCACAGATACGCAGTATTTT. Protein product: CASSLRPGYFGTDTQYF. The rearrangement links TRBV11-2 to TRBJ2-3; D ambiguous. The ends were cut back, 2 bases at V and 1 base at J, with 16 bases in the middle. The CDR3 runs 17 residues. CDR1 is SGHAT and CDR2 is FQNNGV in the germline V gene.

This clonotype showed up many times. The V call is TRBV5-1, the J call TRBJ2-1; D is unresolved. From germline, CDR1 is SGHRS and CDR2 YFSETQ. CDR3 size: 15 residues. The V end was cut by 0 bases, the J end by 0 bases, with 7 bases between. The CDR3 region is CASSLVVYSYNEQFF. Here the CDR3 DNA reads TGCGCCAGCAGCTTGGTGGTTTACTCCTACAATGAGCAGTTCTTC.

This clonotype was counted ten times or more. This rearrangement joins TRBV11-2 to TRBJ2-7; D may be TRBD1 or TRBD2 (5 bases each). Deletions cut 3 bases from V and 2 bases from J, with 17 bases between. CDR1 is SGHAT, CDR2 FQNNGV, per germline. The CDR3 contains 16 residues. The CDR3 sequence is CASSFIGAGRAYEQYF. The CDR3 bases are TGTGCCAGCAGCTTTATAGGGGCAGGGAGAGCCTACGAGCAGTACTTC.

About this clonotype itself: It may be a read error: a sequence one base away is much more abundant. The chain links TRBV27 to TRBJ2-1, with 7 bases identical to TRBD1. In germline, CDR1 is MNHEY, CDR2 SMNVEV (reference sequence). The CDR3 is 13 amino acids. V was pared by 5 bases and J by 7 bases, with 5 bases of the junction left unmatched. The chain's CDR3 is CASSAQGLNEQFF. The CDR3 DNA reads as TGTGCCAGCAGTGCACAGGGGCTGAATGAGCAGTTCTTC.

V and J are TRBV15 and TRBJ2-7; D call uncertain. V lost 0 bases and J lost 3, with 12 bases in between. This CDR3 is built from 15 residues. Germline loops: CDR1 LNHNV, CDR2 YYDKDF (reference sequence). CDR3 region: CATSRDRRAVYEQYF. As DNA, the CDR3 is TGTGCCACCAGCAGAGATCGTAGGGCAGTCTACGAGCAGTACTTC. Full variable domain (outside the CDR3, taken from reference TRBV15 and TRBJ2-7): DAMVIQNPRYQVTQFGKPVTLSCSQTLNHNVMYWYQQKSSQAPKLLFHYYDKDFNNEADTPDNFQSRRPNTSFCFLDIRSPGLGDTAMYLCATSRDRRAVYEQYFGPGTRLTVT.

Many counts were recorded for this clonotype. V is TRBV2 and J is TRBJ2-3; the match to TRBD2 covers 15 bases. This CDR3 has 19 amino acids. The germline V gene has CDR1 SNHLY and CDR2 FYNNEI. After removal of 6 bases from V and 0 bases from J, the junction contained 10 bases not matched to a gene. CDR3 loop: CASRVGLAGGPRSTDTQYF. In nucleotides, the CDR3 is TGTGCCAGCAGAGTCGGACTAGCGGGAGGGCCGAGGAGCACAGATACGCAGTATTTT.

This clonotype was observed many times. The gene calls are TRBV11-2 and TRBJ2-1; no clear D. Deletions cut 3 bases from V and 0 bases from J, with 9 bases between. Per germline, CDR1 SGHAT and CDR2 FQNNGV. The CDR3 consists of 15 residues. The CDR3 DNA follows: TGTGCCAGCAGCTTTGACTCCCGCTCCTACAATGAGCAGTTCTTC. This encodes CASSFDSRSYNEQFF.

This chain uses TRBV6-1 with TRBJ2-2; 8 bases are shared with TRBD2. Germline CDR1 is MNHNS and CDR2 is SASEGT. Trimming cost V 5 bases and J 8 bases; bases outside gene matches: 10. The CDR3 has 15 amino acids. The DNA of the CDR3 is TGTGCCAGCAGTCCGGGGGGACTAGTGGTGGGGGAGCTGTTTTTT. Translation: CASSPGGLVVGELFF.